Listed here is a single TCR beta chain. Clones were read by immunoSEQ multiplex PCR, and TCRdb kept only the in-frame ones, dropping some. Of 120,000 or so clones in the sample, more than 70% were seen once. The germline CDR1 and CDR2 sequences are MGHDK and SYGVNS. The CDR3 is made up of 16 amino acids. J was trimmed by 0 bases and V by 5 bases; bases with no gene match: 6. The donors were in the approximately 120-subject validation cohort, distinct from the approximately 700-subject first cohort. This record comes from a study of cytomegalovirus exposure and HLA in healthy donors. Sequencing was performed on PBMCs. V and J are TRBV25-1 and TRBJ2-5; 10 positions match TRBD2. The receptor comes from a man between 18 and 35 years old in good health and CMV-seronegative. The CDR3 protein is CASSIGLAVNQETQYF. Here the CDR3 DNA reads TGTGCCAGCAGTATCGGACTAGCGGTGAACCAAGAGACCCAGTACTTC. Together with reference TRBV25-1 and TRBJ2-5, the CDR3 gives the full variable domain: EADIYQTPRYLVIGTGKKITLECSQTMGHDKMYWYQQDPGMELHLIHYSYGVNSTEKGDLSSESTVSRIRTEHFPLTLESARPSHTSQYLCASSIGLAVNQETQYFGPGTRLLVL.